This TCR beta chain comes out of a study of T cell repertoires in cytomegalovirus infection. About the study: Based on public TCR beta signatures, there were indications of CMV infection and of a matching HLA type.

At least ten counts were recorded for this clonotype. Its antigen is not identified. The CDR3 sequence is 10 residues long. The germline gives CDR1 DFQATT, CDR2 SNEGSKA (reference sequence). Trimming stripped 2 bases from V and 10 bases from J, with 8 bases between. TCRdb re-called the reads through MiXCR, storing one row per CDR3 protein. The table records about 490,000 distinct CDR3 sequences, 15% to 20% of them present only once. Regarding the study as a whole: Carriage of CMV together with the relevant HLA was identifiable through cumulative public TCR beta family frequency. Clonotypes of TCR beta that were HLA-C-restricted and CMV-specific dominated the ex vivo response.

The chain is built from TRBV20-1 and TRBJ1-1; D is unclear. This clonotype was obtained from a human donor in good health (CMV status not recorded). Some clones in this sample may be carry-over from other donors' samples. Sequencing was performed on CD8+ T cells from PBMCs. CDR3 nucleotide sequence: TGCAGTGCTAGACGACGGGGAGCTTTCTTT. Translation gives CSARRRGAFF.